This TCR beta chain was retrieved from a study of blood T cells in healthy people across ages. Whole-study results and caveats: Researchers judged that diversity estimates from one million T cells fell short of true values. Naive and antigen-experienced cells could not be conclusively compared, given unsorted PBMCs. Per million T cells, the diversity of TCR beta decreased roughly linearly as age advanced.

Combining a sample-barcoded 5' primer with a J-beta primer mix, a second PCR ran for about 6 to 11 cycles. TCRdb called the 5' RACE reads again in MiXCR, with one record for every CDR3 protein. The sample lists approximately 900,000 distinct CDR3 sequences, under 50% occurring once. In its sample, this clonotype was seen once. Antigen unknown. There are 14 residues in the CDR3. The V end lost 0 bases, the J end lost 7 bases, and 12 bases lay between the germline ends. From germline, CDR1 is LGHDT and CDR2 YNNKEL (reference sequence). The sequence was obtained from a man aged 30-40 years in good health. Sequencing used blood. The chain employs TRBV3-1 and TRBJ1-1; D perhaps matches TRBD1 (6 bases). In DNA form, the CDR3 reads TGTGCCAGCAGCCAAGAGGGGGGCGGTGGTGAAGCTTTCTTT. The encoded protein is CASSQEGGGGEAFF.